A selection of T cell receptor beta chains follows, all from one sample in a study of cytomegalovirus exposure and HLA in healthy donors. Here immunoSEQ multiplex PCR was the method, and the copy in TCRdb shows in-frame clones only, minus some. The sample includes approximately 56,000 clones, about 70% of them seen just once. The source material was PBMCs. The source is a woman aged 45-65 years in good health and CMV-seropositive. Each CDR3 is given with its conserved first and last residue. Each record gives: J gene, V gene, D gene, clone size, CDR3 protein, CDR3 DNA. D genes are given only for firm matches. Expanded clones get a size class; other rows say once, few or many, or leave the size out.

>TRBJ2-1|TRBV4-1|TRBD2|-
CASSQTQGTSGAYNEQFF
TGCGCCAGCAGCCAAACCCAAGGGACTAGCGGGGCCTACAATGAGCAGTTCTTC
>TRBJ1-2|TRBV5-6|-|-
CASSPIGAVAGYTF
TGTGCCAGCAGCCCGATCGGAGCGGTGGCTGGCTACACCTTC
>TRBJ2-3|TRBV7-8|TRBD1|-
CASSLGDRETDTQYF
TGTGCCAGCAGCTTAGGGGACAGGGAAACAGATACGCAGTATTTT
>TRBJ1-6|TRBV27|TRBD1|-
CASSLTSHSGGPNSPLHF
TGTGCCAGCAGTCTTACTTCCCATTCAGGGGGCCCTAATTCACCCCTCCACTTT
>TRBJ2-7|TRBV28|TRBD2|-
CASSFGSGSTYEQYF
TGTGCCAGCAGTTTCGGGAGCGGGAGTACCTACGAGCAGTACTTC
>TRBJ1-2|TRBV7-2|TRBD1|-
CASSFYRGPYGYTF
TGTGCCAGCAGCTTCTACAGGGGCCCCTATGGCTACACCTTC
>TRBJ2-3|TRBV11-3|TRBD1|-
CASSPTGVGEQYF
TGTGCCAGCAGCCCCACAGGGGTGGGGGAACAGTATTTT
>TRBJ2-1|TRBV7-8|-|-
CASSALTGRGDEQFF
TGTGCCAGCAGCGCTCTGACAGGTCGAGGCGATGAGCAGTTCTTC
>TRBJ1-1|TRBV30|-|-
CAWSVPKLGAAFF
TGTGCCTGGAGTGTACCCAAACTGGGAGCAGCTTTCTTT
>TRBJ1-1|TRBV28|-|once
CASSLGPDTEAFF
TGTGCCAGCAGTTTGGGCCCGGACACTGAAGCTTTCTTT
>TRBJ1-2|TRBV4-2|-|-
CASSQETENYGYTF
TGTGCCAGCAGCCAAGAAACAGAAAACTATGGCTACACCTTC
>TRBJ1-1|TRBV9|TRBD1|-
CASSRDSLNTEAFF
TGTGCCAGCAGCCGGGACAGCTTGAACACTGAAGCTTTCTTT
>TRBJ2-1|TRBV19|TRBD2|-
CASSILAERRGEQFF
TGTGCCAGTAGTATCCTAGCGGAACGCCGGGGTGAGCAGTTCTTC
>TRBJ2-3|TRBV6-6|-|-
CASSYKKGYVADTQYF
TGTGCCAGCAGTTACAAAAAGGGGTATGTCGCAGATACGCAGTATTTT
>TRBJ2-7|TRBV6-6|TRBD1|once
CASSYGGQGRYEQYF
TGTGCCAGCAGTTACGGGGGACAGGGGAGGTACGAGCAGTACTTC
>TRBJ2-1|TRBV14|TRBD2|-
CASSPSRLAANNEQFF
TGTGCCAGCAGCCCCAGTCGGCTAGCGGCAAACAATGAGCAGTTCTTC
>TRBJ2-1|TRBV7-9|-|-
CASSPRGLDLYNEQFF
TGTGCCAGCAGCCCCCGGGGGTTGGACCTTTACAATGAGCAGTTCTTC
>TRBJ1-5|TRBV27|-|-
CASSPSFNQPQHF
TGTGCCAGCAGTCCTAGCTTCAATCAGCCCCAGCATTTT
>TRBJ2-3|TRBV4-3|TRBD2|few
CASSQASGGPPEGTQYF
TGCGCCAGCAGCCAAGCTAGCGGGGGACCCCCGGAAGGTACGCAGTATTTT
>TRBJ2-1|TRBV6-6|TRBD2|few
CASSYLAGDFEQFF
TGTGCCAGCAGCTATCTAGCGGGCGACTTTGAGCAGTTCTTC
>TRBJ2-7|TRBV5-1|-|-
CASRESLALGEQYF
TGCGCCAGCAGGGAGAGTCTAGCATTAGGCGAGCAGTACTTC
>TRBJ2-5|TRBV2|-|-
CASDPGEKGTQYF
TGTGCCAGCGATCCGGGGGAGAAAGGGACCCAGTACTTC
>TRBJ1-5|TRBV30|TRBD1|-
CAFRTGVNQPQHF
TGTGCCTTCCGGACAGGCGTTAATCAGCCCCAGCATTTT
>TRBJ2-3|TRBV7-3|-|-
CASSAQARVDTQYF
TGTGCCAGCAGCGCCCAAGCCAGGGTCGATACGCAGTATTTT
>TRBJ1-2|TRBV7-9|-|few
CASSPGYGYTF
TGTGCCAGCAGCCCAGGCTATGGCTACACCTTC
>TRBJ1-1|TRBV18|TRBD1|-
CASSLNYDRGATKAKPFEAFF
TGTGCCAGCTCACTCAATTACGACAGGGGCGCAACGAAGGCTAAGCCCTTTGAAGCTTTCTTT
>TRBJ2-5|TRBV5-8|TRBD2|-
CASSSGLRIRLQETQYF
TGTGCCAGCAGCTCGGGACTACGCATCCGACTTCAAGAGACCCAGTACTTC
>TRBJ2-2|TRBV5-6|-|-
CASSLGTVGELFF
TGTGCCAGCAGCTTGGGGACAGTCGGGGAGCTGTTTTTT
>TRBJ2-3|TRBV28|TRBD2|-
CASSVAAGGQDTQYF
TGTGCCAGCAGCGTCGCAGCGGGAGGTCAAGATACGCAGTATTTT
>TRBJ1-2|TRBV5-4|TRBD1|-
CASSRGDRGGYTF
TGTGCCAGCAGCCGGGGGGACAGGGGGGGCTACACCTTC
>TRBJ2-1|TRBV28|TRBD2|-
CASSLDQRGTSYNEQFF
TGTGCCAGCAGTTTAGATCAGCGGGGGACCTCCTACAATGAGCAGTTCTTC
>TRBJ2-3|TRBV5-8|-|-
CASSPGLVYTDTQYF
TGTGCCAGCAGCCCCGGTCTGGTCTACACAGATACGCAGTATTTT
>TRBJ2-3|TRBV10-3|TRBD2|-
CAISASGGTDTQYF
TGTGCCATCTCTGCTAGCGGGGGCACAGATACGCAGTATTTT
>TRBJ2-1|TRBV7-2|TRBD1|-
CASSLGQGMSVFLFF
TGTGCCAGCAGCTTAGGACAGGGCATGTCCGTCTTCCTGTTCTTC
>TRBJ2-3|TRBV28|-|few
CATGQTGPDTQYF
TGTGCCACCGGACAGACTGGGCCAGATACGCAGTATTTT
>TRBJ2-5|TRBV29-1|-|few
CSVELPGQQETQYF
TGCAGCGTTGAGCTTCCAGGACAACAAGAGACCCAGTACTTC
>TRBJ2-2|TRBV13|-|-
CASSLLQSPGELFF
TGTGCCAGCAGCTTACTTCAGTCTCCCGGGGAGCTGTTTTTT
>TRBJ2-7|TRBV5-1|-|-
CASSSGAILYEQYF
TGCGCCAGCAGCTCAGGGGCTATTCTCTACGAGCAGTACTTC